Below, 25 T cell receptor beta chains from the same sample are listed, as sequenced in a study of memory CD4+ T cells and cytomegalovirus serostatus. Assay: immunoSEQ multiplex PCR; the TCRdb copy retains only in-frame clones and omits some. The table lists around 41,000 clones, 75% to 85% of them singletons. Single viable CD3+CD4+CD8-CD45RO+ cells were sorted as the memory CD4+ T cells. Sequenced material: memory CD4+ T cells from blood. The source is an adult in good health and CMV-seronegative.

The chain recombines TRBV15 with TRBJ2-3; D not certain. The CDR3 contains 14 residues. CDR1 and CDR2 from the germline V gene are LNHNV and YYDKDF (reference sequence). The V and J ends lost 3 bases and 6 bases respectively, with 13 bases between them. Here the CDR3 reads CATSRDRRLDTQYF. CDR3 DNA: TGTGCCACCAGCAGGGACCGCAGGTTGGATACGCAGTATTTT.

Written as DNA, the CDR3 is TGTGCCAGCAGCGTGGTACCGAACACCGGGGAGCTGTTTTTT. Its translation: CASSVVPNTGELFF. V is TRBV9 and J is TRBJ2-2; no clear D. Germline V gives CDR1 SGDLS, CDR2 YYNGEE. This CDR3 is built from 14 residues. The V and J ends lost 2 bases and 0 bases respectively, with 5 bases between them. Together with reference TRBV9 and TRBJ2-2, the CDR3 gives the full variable domain: DSGVTQTPKHLITATGQRVTLRCSPRSGDLSVYWYQQSLDQGLQFLIQYYNGEERAKGNILERFSAQQFPDLHSELNLSSLELGDSALYFCASSVVPNTGELFFGEGSRLTVL.

The chain carries TRBV4-3 and TRBJ1-4; a weak D match, TRBD1 (6 bases). Trimming took off 5 bases at V and 8 bases at J, with 21 bases between the two ends. Germline V gives CDR1 LGHNA, CDR2 YSLEER. This CDR3 is 16 amino acids long. This CDR3 is CASSSTTGKPGEKLFF. The CDR3 bases are TGCGCCAGCAGCTCCACCACAGGGAAACCGGGCGAAAAACTGTTTTTT.

The gene calls are TRBV2 and TRBJ2-3; D possibly matches TRBD1 or TRBD2 (5 bases each). Germline-derived CDR1 and CDR2 are SNHLY and FYNNEI. The germline V and J ends were trimmed by 7 bases and 2 bases, with 10 bases remaining between them. The CDR3 is made up of 13 amino acids. In DNA form, the CDR3 reads TGTGCCAGCAATACGGGGCCCACAGATACGCAGTATTTT. Translating gives CASNTGPTDTQYF.

The chain has TRBV25-1 and TRBJ1-2, with 8 bases fitting TRBD1. From germline, CDR1 is MGHDK and CDR2 SYGVNS. With 1 base clipped from V and 2 bases from J, the junction kept 9 bases outside the gene matches. There are 17 residues in the CDR3. The CDR3 spells CASSELDARQGNYGYTF. CDR3 sequence (DNA): TGTGCCAGCAGTGAATTGGACGCGCGACAGGGGAACTATGGCTACACCTTC.

The chain has TRBV7-2 and TRBJ2-2; no clear D. Trimming pared 7 bases from V and 0 bases from J, leaving 9 bases between. Germline V gene data show CDR1 as SGHTA and CDR2 as FQGNSA. The CDR3 spans 14 residues. This chain's CDR3 is CASTSISNTGELFF. The DNA of the CDR3 is TGTGCCAGCACGTCTATTTCGAACACCGGGGAGCTGTTTTTT.

The chain joins TRBV2 to TRBJ2-1; D is unclear. V lost 8 bases to trimming and J lost 5 bases, with 16 bases between them. This CDR3 spans 14 amino acids. CDR1 SNHLY and CDR2 FYNNEI come from the germline V gene. CDR3 nucleotide sequence: TGTGCCAGCTCCAACCTGGCCCTACACAATGAGCAGTTCTTC. Translating it yields CASSNLALHNEQFF.

This clone was seen a single time. CDR3 in DNA: TGCGCCAGCAGCCACACAGACTCCGGGGAGCTGTTTTTT. Protein sequence: CASSHTDSGELFF. This rearrangement joins TRBV5-1 to TRBJ2-2; D gene unclear. The CDR3 has 13 amino acids. Germline CDR1 reads SGHRS; CDR2 reads YFSETQ. Trimming cost V 4 bases and J 6 bases, with 10 bases left between them. The whole variable domain, remainder taken from reference TRBV5-1 and TRBJ2-2, is KAGVTQTPRYLIKTRGQQVTLSCSPISGHRSVSWYQQTPGQGLQFLFEYFSETQRNKGNFPGRFSGRQFSNSRSEMNVSTLELGDSALYLCASSHTDSGELFFGEGSRLTVL.

The gene calls are TRBV19 and TRBJ1-1, with 7 nucleotides matching TRBD1. The junction had 5 bases not matched to a gene; V was cut back by 7 bases and J by 0 bases. This CDR3 spans 14 amino acids. Per the germline V gene, CDR1 is LNHDA and CDR2 is SQIVND (reference sequence). The CDR3 coding sequence is TGTGCCAGTATCCCACAGGGGATGAACACTGAAGCTTTCTTT. Its translation: CASIPQGMNTEAFF.

The V call is TRBV30, the J call TRBJ1-2; unclear D gene. Germline V gene lookup returns CDR1 GTSNPN and CDR2 SVGIG (reference sequence). The length of the CDR3 is 13 residues. V was cut by 0 bases and J by 6 bases, with 11 bases left in between. The chain's CDR3 is CAWSVIPGNGYTF. Here the CDR3 DNA reads TGTGCCTGGAGTGTAATCCCCGGGAATGGCTACACCTTC.

J is TRBJ1-3 and V is TRBV4-3, with D maybe TRBD1 (5 bases). Germline-derived CDR1 and CDR2 are LGHNA and YSLEER. This CDR3 comprises 16 residues. Trimming cost V 4 bases and J 4 bases, with 17 bases left between them. CDR3 in amino acids: CASSRQLPRHGNTIYF. CDR3 bases: TGCGCCAGCAGCCGACAGCTTCCGCGTCACGGAAACACCATATATTTT.

The chain has TRBV27 and TRBJ2-1; unclear D gene. The CDR3 contains 13 residues. V dropped 2 bases and J dropped 6 bases, with 8 bases sitting between them. CDR1 is MNHEY, CDR2 SMNVEV, per germline (reference sequence). CDR3 DNA sequence: TGTGCCAGCAGTTTAGGTTACGGCAATGAGCAGTTCTTC. The encoded protein is CASSLGYGNEQFF.

The genes are TRBV28 and TRBJ2-7; 12 bases match TRBD1. The CDR3 runs 16 residues. Germline CDR1 is MDHEN and CDR2 is SYDVKM. V shed 4 bases and J 4 bases; nucleotides not matched to a gene: 8. DNA of the CDR3: TGTGCCAGCAGTTCGTCCGGGACAGGGGGCTTTTACGAGCAGTACTTC. The encoded protein is CASSSSGTGGFYEQYF.

The chain employs TRBV28 and TRBJ2-1; 9 bases fit TRBD1. The length of the CDR3 is 14 residues. The V segment lost 4 bases and the J segment 11 bases; nucleotides outside the gene matches: 9. CDR1 is MDHEN, CDR2 SYDVKM, per germline. The CDR3 loop is CASSSRQGVGKQFF. CDR3 DNA sequence: TGTGCCAGCAGTTCCCGACAGGGGGTTGGCAAGCAGTTCTTC.

DNA for the CDR3: TGCAGTGCTGGGCTGGTTTACGAGCAGTTCTTC. It codes for CSAGLVYEQFF. The rearrangement joins TRBV20-1 to TRBJ2-1, with D unresolved. The V end lost 5 bases, the J end lost 10 bases, and 12 bases lay between the germline ends. The CDR3 is 11 residues long. Germline V gene lookup returns CDR1 DFQATT and CDR2 SNEGSKA (reference sequence).

The rearrangement uses TRBV9 and TRBJ2-2, with D uncertain. In germline, CDR1 is SGDLS, CDR2 YYNGEE. There are 12 residues in the CDR3. Trimming left V 1 base short and J 6 bases short, with 4 bases between. CDR3 protein: CASSVYAGELFF. The CDR3 nucleotides are TGTGCCAGCAGCGTATACGCCGGGGAGCTGTTTTTT.

The CDR3: CASSLGGTSGGWNEQFF. CDR3 DNA: TGTGCCAGCAGCTTAGGCGGGACTAGCGGGGGGTGGAATGAGCAGTTCTTC. The J gene is TRBJ2-1, the V gene TRBV13, with TRBD2 matching over 15 bases. CDR1 PRHDT and CDR2 FYEKMQ come from the germline V gene (reference sequence). This CDR3 contains 17 residues. V dropped 0 bases and J dropped 7; count of bases not matched to a gene: 4.

The chain combines TRBV10-2 with TRBJ2-1, with 12 bases lining up with TRBD2. Germline assignment: CDR1 WSHSY and CDR2 SAAADI. CDR3 length: 14 residues. V lost 8 bases to trimming and J lost 4 bases; unmatched junction nucleotides: 3. The CDR3 is CASSLAGGYNEQFF. The CDR3 coding sequence is TGCGCCAGCTCCCTAGCGGGAGGGTACAATGAGCAGTTCTTC.

This clone was counted only a few times. The rearrangement joins TRBV28 to TRBJ2-1; 13 bases agree with TRBD2. Germline CDR1 reads MDHEN; CDR2 reads SYDVKM. V shed 7 bases and J 8 bases; nucleotides not matched to a gene: 11. CDR3 size: 16 residues. CDR3 sequence reads: CASTPRTSGRGDEQFF. As DNA, the CDR3 is TGTGCCAGCACCCCGAGGACTAGCGGGAGAGGCGATGAGCAGTTCTTC.

This clone was observed a handful of times. The V and J genes are TRBV7-9 and TRBJ2-3; D is unclear. The CDR3 is made up of 14 amino acids. Germline V gene sequence: CDR1 SEHNR, CDR2 FQNEAQ (reference sequence). Between the trimmed V and J ends, which lost 4 bases and 0 bases, there was a span of 8 bases. This CDR3 reads CASSWSISTDTQYF. In DNA, the CDR3 is TGTGCCAGCAGCTGGTCCATAAGCACAGATACGCAGTATTTT.

This clone was observed a handful of times. V gene TRBV28 combines with J gene TRBJ1-1; 7 bases match TRBD1. Germline V CDR1 and CDR2: MDHEN, SYDVKM. CDR3 length: 16 residues. V trimming: 4 bases; J trimming: 0 bases; junction bases outside the gene matches: 8. The CDR3 DNA sequence: TGTGCCAGCAGTTCCCAGGGGGGATATATGAACACTGAAGCTTTCTTT. Translation gives CASSSQGGYMNTEAFF.

The chain combines TRBV5-6 with TRBJ2-7; no firm D call. The germline V gene has CDR1 SGHDT and CDR2 YYEEEE. V lost 4 bases and J 5 bases, leaving 16 bases between the germline ends. The CDR3 contains 14 residues. CDR3 amino acids: CASSPAIGRDEQYF. DNA of the CDR3: TGTGCCAGCAGCCCAGCAATAGGCCGAGACGAGCAGTACTTC.

The chain employs TRBV28 and TRBJ2-5; D perhaps matches TRBD2 (6 bases). The V end lost 11 bases, the J end lost 1 base, and 11 bases lay between the germline ends. The germline V gene encodes CDR1 MDHEN and CDR2 SYDVKM. This CDR3 region has 12 residues. The CDR3 DNA reads as TGTGCCGGGGGGACCCCCCAAGAGACCCAGTACTTC. Protein: CAGGTPQETQYF.

The chain couples TRBV7-9 to TRBJ2-1, with 11 bases matching TRBD2. After removal of 4 bases from V and 8 bases from J, the junction contained 7 bases not matched to a gene. The CDR3 length is 15 residues. The V gene's germline CDR1 is SEHNR and CDR2 FQNEAQ (reference sequence). In DNA form, the CDR3 reads TGTGCCAGCAGCTGGGGACTAGCGGTTCAGGATGAGCAGTTCTTC. It encodes CASSWGLAVQDEQFF.

V is TRBV25-1 and J is TRBJ2-2, with unresolved D. Germline assignment: CDR1 MGHDK and CDR2 SYGVNS. There are 15 residues in the CDR3. Trimming removed 5 bases at V and 0 bases at J, with 10 bases between. The CDR3 DNA sequence: TGTGCCAGCAGTTCCCCAGGAGCGAACACCGGGGAGCTGTTTTTT. This translates into CASSSPGANTGELFF. The variable domain in full, completed from reference TRBV25-1 and TRBJ2-2, reads EADIYQTPRYLVIGTGKKITLECSQTMGHDKMYWYQQDPGMELHLIHYSYGVNSTEKGDLSSESTVSRIRTEHFPLTLESARPSHTSQYLCASSSPGANTGELFFGEGSRLTVL.